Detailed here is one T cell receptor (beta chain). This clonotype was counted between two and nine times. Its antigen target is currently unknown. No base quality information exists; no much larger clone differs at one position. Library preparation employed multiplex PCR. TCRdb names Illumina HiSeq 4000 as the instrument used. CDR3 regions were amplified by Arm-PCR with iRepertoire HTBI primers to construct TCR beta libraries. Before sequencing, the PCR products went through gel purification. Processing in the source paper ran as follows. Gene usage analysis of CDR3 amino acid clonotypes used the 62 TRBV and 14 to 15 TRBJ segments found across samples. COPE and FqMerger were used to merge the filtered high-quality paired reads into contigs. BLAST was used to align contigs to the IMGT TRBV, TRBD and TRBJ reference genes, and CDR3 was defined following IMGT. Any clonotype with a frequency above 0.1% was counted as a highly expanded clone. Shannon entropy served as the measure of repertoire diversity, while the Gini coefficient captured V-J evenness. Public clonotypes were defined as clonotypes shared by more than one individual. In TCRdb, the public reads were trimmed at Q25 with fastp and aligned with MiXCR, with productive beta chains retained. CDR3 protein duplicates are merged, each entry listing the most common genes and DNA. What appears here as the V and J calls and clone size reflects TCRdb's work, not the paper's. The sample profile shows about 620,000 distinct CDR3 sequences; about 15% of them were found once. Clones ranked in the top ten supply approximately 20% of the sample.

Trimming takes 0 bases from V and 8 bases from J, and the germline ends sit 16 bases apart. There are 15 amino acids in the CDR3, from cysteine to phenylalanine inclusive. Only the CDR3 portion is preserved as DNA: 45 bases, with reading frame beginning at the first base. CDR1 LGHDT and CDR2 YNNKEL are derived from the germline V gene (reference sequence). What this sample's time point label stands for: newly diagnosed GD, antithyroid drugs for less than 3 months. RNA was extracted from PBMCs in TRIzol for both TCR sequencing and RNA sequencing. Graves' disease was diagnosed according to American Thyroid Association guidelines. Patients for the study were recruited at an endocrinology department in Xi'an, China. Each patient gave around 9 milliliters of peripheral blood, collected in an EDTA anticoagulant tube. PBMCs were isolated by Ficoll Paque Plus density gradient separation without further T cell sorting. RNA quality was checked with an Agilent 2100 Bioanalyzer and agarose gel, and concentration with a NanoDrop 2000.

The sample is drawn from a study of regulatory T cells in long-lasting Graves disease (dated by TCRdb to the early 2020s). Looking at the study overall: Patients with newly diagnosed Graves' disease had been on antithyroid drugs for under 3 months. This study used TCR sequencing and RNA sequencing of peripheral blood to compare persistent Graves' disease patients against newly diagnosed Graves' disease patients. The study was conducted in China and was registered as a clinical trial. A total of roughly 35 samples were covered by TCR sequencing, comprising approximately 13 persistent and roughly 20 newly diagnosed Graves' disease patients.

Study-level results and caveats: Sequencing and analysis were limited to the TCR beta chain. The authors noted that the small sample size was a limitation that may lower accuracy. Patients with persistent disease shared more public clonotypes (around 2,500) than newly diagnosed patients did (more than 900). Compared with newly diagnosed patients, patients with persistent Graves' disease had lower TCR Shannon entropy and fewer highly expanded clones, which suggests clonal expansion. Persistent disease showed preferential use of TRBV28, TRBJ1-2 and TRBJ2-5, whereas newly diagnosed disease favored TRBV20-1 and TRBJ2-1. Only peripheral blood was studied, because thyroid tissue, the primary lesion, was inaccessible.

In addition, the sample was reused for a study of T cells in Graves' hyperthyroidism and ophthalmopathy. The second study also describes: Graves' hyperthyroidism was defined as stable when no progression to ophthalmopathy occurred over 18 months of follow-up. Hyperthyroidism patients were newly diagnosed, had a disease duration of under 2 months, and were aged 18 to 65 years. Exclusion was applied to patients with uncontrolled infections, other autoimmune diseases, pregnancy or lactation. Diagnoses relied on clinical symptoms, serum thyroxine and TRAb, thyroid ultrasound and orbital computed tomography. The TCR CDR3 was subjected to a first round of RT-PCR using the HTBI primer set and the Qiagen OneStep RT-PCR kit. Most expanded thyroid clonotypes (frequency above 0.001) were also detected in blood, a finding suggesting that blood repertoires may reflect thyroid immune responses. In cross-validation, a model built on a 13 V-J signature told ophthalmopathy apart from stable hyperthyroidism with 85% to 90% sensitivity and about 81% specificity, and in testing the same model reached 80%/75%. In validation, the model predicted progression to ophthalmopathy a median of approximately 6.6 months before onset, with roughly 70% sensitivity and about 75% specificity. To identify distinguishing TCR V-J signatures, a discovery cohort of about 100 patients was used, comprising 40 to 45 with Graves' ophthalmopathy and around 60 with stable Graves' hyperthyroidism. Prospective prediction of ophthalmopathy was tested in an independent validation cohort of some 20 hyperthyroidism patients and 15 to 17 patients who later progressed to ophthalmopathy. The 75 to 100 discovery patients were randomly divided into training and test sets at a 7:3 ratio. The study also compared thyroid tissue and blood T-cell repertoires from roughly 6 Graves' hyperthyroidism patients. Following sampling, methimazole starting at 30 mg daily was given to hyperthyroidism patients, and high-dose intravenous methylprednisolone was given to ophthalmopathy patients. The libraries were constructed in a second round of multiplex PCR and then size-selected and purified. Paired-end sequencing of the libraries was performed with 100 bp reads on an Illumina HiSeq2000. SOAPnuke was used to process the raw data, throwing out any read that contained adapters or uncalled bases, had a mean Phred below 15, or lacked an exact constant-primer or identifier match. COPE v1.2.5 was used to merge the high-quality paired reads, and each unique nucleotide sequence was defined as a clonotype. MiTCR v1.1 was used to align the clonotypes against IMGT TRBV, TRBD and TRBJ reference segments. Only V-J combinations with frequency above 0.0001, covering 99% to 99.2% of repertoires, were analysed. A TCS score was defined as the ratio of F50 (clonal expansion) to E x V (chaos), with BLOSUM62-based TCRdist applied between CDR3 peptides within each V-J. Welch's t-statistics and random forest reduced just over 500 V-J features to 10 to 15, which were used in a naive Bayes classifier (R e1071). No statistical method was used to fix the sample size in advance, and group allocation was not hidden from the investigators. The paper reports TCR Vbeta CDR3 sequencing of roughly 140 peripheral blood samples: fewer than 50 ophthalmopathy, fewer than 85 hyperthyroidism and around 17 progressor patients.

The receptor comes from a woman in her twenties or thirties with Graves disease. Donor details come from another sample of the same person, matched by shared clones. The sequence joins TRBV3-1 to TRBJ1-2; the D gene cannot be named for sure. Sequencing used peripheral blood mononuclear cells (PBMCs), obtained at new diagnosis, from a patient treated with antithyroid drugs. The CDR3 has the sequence CASSQDQYPFWGYTF. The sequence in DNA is TGTGCCAGCAGCCAAGATCAGTACCCCTTCTGGGGCTACACCTTC. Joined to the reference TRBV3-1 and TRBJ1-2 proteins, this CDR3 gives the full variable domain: DTAVSQTPKYLVTQMGNDKSIKCEQNLGHDTMYWYKQDSKKFLKIMFSYNNKELIINETVPNRFSPKSPDKAHLNLHINSLELGDSAVYFCASSQDQYPFWGYTFGSGTRLTVV.